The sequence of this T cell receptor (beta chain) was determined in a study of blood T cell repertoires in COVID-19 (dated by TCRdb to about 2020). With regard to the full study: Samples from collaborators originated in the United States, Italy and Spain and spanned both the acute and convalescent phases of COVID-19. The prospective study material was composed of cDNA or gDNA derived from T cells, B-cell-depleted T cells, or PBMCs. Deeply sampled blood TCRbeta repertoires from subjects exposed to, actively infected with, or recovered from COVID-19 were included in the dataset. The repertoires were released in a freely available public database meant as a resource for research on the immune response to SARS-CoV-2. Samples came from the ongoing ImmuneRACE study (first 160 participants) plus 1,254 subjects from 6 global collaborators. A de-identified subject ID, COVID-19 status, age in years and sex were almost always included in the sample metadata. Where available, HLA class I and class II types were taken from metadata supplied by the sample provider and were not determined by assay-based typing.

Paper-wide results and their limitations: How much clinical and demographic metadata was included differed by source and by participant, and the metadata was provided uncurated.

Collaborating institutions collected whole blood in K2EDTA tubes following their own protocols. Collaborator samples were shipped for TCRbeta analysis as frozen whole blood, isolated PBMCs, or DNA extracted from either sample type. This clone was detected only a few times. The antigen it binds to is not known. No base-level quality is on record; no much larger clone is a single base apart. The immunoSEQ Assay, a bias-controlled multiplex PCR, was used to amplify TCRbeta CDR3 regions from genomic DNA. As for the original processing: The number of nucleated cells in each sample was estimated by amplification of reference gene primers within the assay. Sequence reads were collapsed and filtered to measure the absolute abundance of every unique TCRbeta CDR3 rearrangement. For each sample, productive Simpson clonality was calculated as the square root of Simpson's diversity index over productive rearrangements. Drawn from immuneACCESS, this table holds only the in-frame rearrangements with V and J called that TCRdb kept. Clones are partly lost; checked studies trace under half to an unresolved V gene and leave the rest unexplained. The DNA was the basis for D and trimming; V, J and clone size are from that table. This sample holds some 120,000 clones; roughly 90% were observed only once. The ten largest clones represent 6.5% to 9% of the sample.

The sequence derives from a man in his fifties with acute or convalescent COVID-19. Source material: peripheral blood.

The CDR3 region reads CASSAFGEFANYGYTF. The DNA sequence is given as TGTGCCAGCAGTGCCTTTGGGGAGTTCGCTAACTATGGCTACACCTTC. The receptor chain draws on TRBV2 and TRBJ1-2; no D gene call is confident. The CDR3 measures 16 amino acids from cysteine to phenylalanine. This entry keeps only the CDR3 DNA: 48 bases, framed from base 1. V drops 4 bases and J drops 0 bases, leaving 15 bases in between. CDR1 and CDR2 (SNHLY, FYNNEI) derive from the germline V gene.